This entry lists 24 T cell receptor beta chains sequenced from one sample in a study of T cells after yellow fever vaccination. TCRdb reanalysed the 5' RACE reads using MiXCR and keeps one entry per CDR3 protein. The sample contains under 200,000 distinct CDR3 sequences, 9.5% to 12% of which appear only once. The specimen comprised CD8+ T cells sorted from PBMCs, sampled 15 days after the yellow fever booster vaccination. These TCRs come from a man aged 18 to 35 who received the YFV17D yellow fever vaccine.

This clonotype has only a few counts. The CDR3 region has the DNA TGTGCCAGCAGAACGGGGGGTGGCTACACCTTC. As protein: CASRTGGGYTF. V is TRBV6-5 and J is TRBJ1-2; possible D gene TRBD1, 5 bases. The CDR3 extends over 11 amino acids. Trimming removed 6 bases from V and 7 bases from J, with 9 bases in between. Germline V gene data show CDR1 as MNHEY and CDR2 as SVGAGI.

V is TRBV14 and J is TRBJ2-3; D might be TRBD1 (5 bases). The V end was cut by 3 bases, the J end by 3 bases, with 10 bases between. The CDR3 is made up of 14 amino acids. Germline V gives CDR1 SGHDN, CDR2 FVKESK. CDR3 amino acids: CASSQIAGTDTQYF. The CDR3 DNA reads as TGTGCCAGCAGCCAGATCGCAGGGACAGATACGCAGTATTTT. The whole variable domain, remainder taken from reference TRBV14 and TRBJ2-3, is EAGVTQFPSHSVIEKGQTVTLRCDPISGHDNLYWYRRVMGKEIKFLLHFVKESKQDESGMPNNRFLAERTGGTYSTLKVQPAELEDSGVYFCASSQIAGTDTQYFGPGTRLTVL.

This clonotype has only a few counts. CDR3 loop: CASSWWTGGFADTQYF. As DNA, the CDR3 is TGTGCCAGCAGCTGGTGGACAGGGGGCTTTGCAGATACGCAGTATTTT. The J gene is TRBJ2-3, the V gene TRBV5-5; TRBD1 matches 11 bases. CDR3 length: 16 residues. Germline CDR1 and CDR2: SGHKS and YYEKEE (reference sequence). The V segment lost 3 bases and the J segment 4 bases; nucleotides outside the gene matches: 7.

This clonotype was counted many times. CDR3 sequence reads: CASSQVGLGQPQHF. DNA for the CDR3: TGCGCCAGCAGCCAAGTGGGACTGGGTCAGCCCCAGCATTTT. The chain joins TRBV4-1 to TRBJ1-5; the D gene is possibly TRBD1 (5 bases). The V end lost 1 base, the J end lost 6 bases, and 10 bases lay between the germline ends. This CDR3 spans 14 amino acids. CDR1 and CDR2 (germline): MGHRA, YSYEKL.

The genes are TRBV7-9 and TRBJ1-4; maybe TRBD1 (5 bases). Germline lookup yields CDR1 SEHNR and CDR2 FQNEAQ (reference sequence). Trimming took off 0 bases at V and 8 bases at J, with 13 bases between the two ends. The CDR3 length is 15 residues. CDR3 sequence (DNA): TGTGCCAGCAGCTTAGCGCTAGGAGGGGAAGAAAAACTGTTTTTT. Its protein product is CASSLALGGEEKLFF.

This clonotype was recorded many times. The gene calls are TRBV15 and TRBJ2-7; TRBD2 is a possible D gene (7 bases). Trimming stripped 5 bases from V and 0 bases from J, with 14 bases between. Germline CDR1 is LNHNV and CDR2 is YYDKDF (reference sequence). This CDR3 comprises 15 residues. The CDR3 protein is CATSYGGASSYEQYV. CDR3 DNA sequence: TGTGCCACCAGCTATGGGGGGGCGAGCTCCTACGAGCAGTACGTC.

The chain carries TRBV4-3 and TRBJ2-3, with 10 bases identical to TRBD2. J lost 0 bases, V lost 0 bases, and 9 bases had no gene match. Looked up from germline, CDR1 is LGHNA and CDR2 is YSLEER. The length of the CDR3 is 19 residues. The CDR3 region is CASSQDSIAGGTSTDTQYF. As DNA, the CDR3 is TGCGCCAGCAGCCAAGATAGTATAGCGGGGGGAACTAGCACAGATACGCAGTATTTT.

This clonotype was seen more than once but under ten times. The rearrangement uses TRBV7-2 and TRBJ1-6; tentatively, D is TRBD1 (6 bases). CDR3 length: 13 residues. The V and J ends lost 5 bases and 9 bases respectively, with 11 bases between them. CDR1 is SGHTA, CDR2 FQGNSA, per germline. CDR3 nucleotide sequence: TGTGCCAGCAGCCAGGGGACCGGTTCACCCCTCCACTTT. Translated: CASSQGTGSPLHF.

This chain connects TRBV4-1 to TRBJ2-1; 8 bases are a match to TRBD2. The CDR3 has 14 residues. V dropped 1 base and J dropped 8; count of bases not matched to a gene: 4. Germline V gives CDR1 MGHRA, CDR2 YSYEKL. CDR3: CASSQATGGDEQFF. The CDR3 DNA reads TGCGCCAGCAGCCAAGCTACGGGGGGGGATGAGCAGTTCTTC.

The chain carries TRBV7-3 and TRBJ2-3, with TRBD2 identical over 15 bases. The ends lost 0 bases at V and 4 bases at J; junction bases unmatched: 2. CDR3 length equals 17 residues. Germline CDR1 SGHTA, CDR2 FQGTGA. The CDR3 loop reads CASSLTGLAGGADTQYF. As DNA, the CDR3 is TGTGCCAGCAGCTTAACAGGACTAGCGGGGGGGGCAGATACGCAGTATTTT.

The chain links TRBV5-1 to TRBJ2-7, with 8 bases that match TRBD1. The germline CDR1 and CDR2 sequences are SGHRS and YFSETQ. The CDR3 is 15 residues long. J lost 7 bases, V lost 4 bases, and 13 bases had no gene match. Written as DNA, the CDR3 is TGCGCCAGCAGCACCTACGGAGGACAGGGACAAGAGCAGTACTTC. Translated, it gives CASSTYGGQGQEQYF.

This clonotype was observed a handful of times. The chain combines TRBV19 with TRBJ1-5; D perhaps matches TRBD1 (6 bases). There are 12 residues in the CDR3. Germline CDR1 is LNHDA and CDR2 is SQIVND (reference sequence). Trimming removed 10 bases at V and 2 bases at J, with 9 bases between. The CDR3 DNA follows: TGTGCCATACAGGGACGCAATCAGCCCCAGCATTTT. Its protein is CAIQGRNQPQHF. Combining the CDR3 with reference TRBV19 and TRBJ1-5 gives the whole variable domain DGGITQSPKYLFRKEGQNVTLSCEQNLNHDAMYWYRQDPGQGLRLIYYSQIVNDFQKGDIAEGYSVSREKKESFPLTVTSAQKNPTAFYLCAIQGRNQPQHFGDGTRLSIL.

This clonotype was seen only a few times. One junction end disagrees with the germline gene, perhaps due to a read error. V and J are TRBV24-1 and TRBJ2-3; D could derive from TRBD1 or TRBD2 (5 bases each). CDR1 and CDR2 (germline): KGHDR, SFDVKD. The CDR3 totals 14 residues. CDR3 sequence reads: CATSGGWGTDTQYF. The CDR3 region has the DNA TGTGCCACGAGTGGGGGATGGGGCACAGATACGCAGTATTTT.

V and J are TRBV11-3 and TRBJ2-1; D ambiguous. Germline lookup yields CDR1 SGHNT and CDR2 YENEEA. The CDR3 contains 13 residues. V was pared by 5 bases and J by 5 bases, with 10 bases between. The DNA for the CDR3 is TGTGCCAGCAGCGAGATAAAACACAATGAGCAGTTCTTC. Amino acids: CASSEIKHNEQFF.

This clonotype has ten or more counts. The V call is TRBV9, the J call TRBJ2-7; TRBD1 matches at 8 bases. Germline assignment: CDR1 SGDLS and CDR2 YYNGEE. The V gene end was trimmed by 4 bases and the J gene end by 3 bases; junction bases not matched to a gene: 9. CDR3 length equals 15 residues. The CDR3 here is CASSPRDRLFYEQYF. The CDR3 nucleotides are TGTGCCAGCAGCCCACGGGACAGGCTTTTCTACGAGCAGTACTTC.

V and J are TRBV6-5 and TRBJ2-3; the D call may be TRBD1 or TRBD2 (5 bases each). Germline CDR1 and CDR2: MNHEY and SVGAGI. This CDR3 comprises 13 residues. V shed 6 bases and J shed 1 base, with 8 bases lying between them. DNA of the CDR3: TGTGCCAGCAGCTGGGACGGCACAGATACGCAGTATTTT. Translation: CASSWDGTDTQYF.

This clonotype appeared a few times. The V call is TRBV29-1, the J call TRBJ2-3; D ambiguous. Trimming left V 5 bases short and J 9 bases short, with 9 bases between. The germline V gene has CDR1 SQVTM and CDR2 ANQGSEA. The CDR3 is made up of 10 amino acids. The CDR3 DNA sequence: TGCAGCGTTCTCGAGGTAACGCAGTATTTT. Amino acids: CSVLEVTQYF.

CDR3 nucleotide sequence: TGCAGCGTTGAAGGCAGGATCTATGGCTACACCTTC. The encoded protein is CSVEGRIYGYTF. The rearrangement links TRBV29-1 to TRBJ1-2; D gene uncertain. This CDR3 has 12 amino acids. Germline V gives CDR1 SQVTM, CDR2 ANQGSEA. Trimming shortened V by 1 base and J by 4 bases, and 7 bases separated the two germline ends.

The CDR3 protein is CASSIAGGNEQYF. In DNA, the CDR3 is TGTGCCAGTAGTATAGCAGGGGGGAACGAGCAGTACTTC. The V call is TRBV19, the J call TRBJ2-7; D perhaps matches TRBD1 (7 bases). Trimming removed 1 base from V and 5 bases from J, with 9 bases in between. The CDR3 covers 13 residues. CDR1 LNHDA and CDR2 SQIVND come from the germline V gene (reference sequence).

This clonotype was counted between two and nine times. The chain couples TRBV5-6 to TRBJ1-2, with 8 bases lining up with TRBD1. V dropped 0 bases and J dropped 4; count of bases not matched to a gene: 8. Germline V CDR1 and CDR2: SGHDT, YYEEEE. The CDR3 is 16 amino acids. CDR3 region: CASSLARQGLVYGYTF. In nucleotides, the CDR3 is TGTGCCAGCAGCTTGGCCCGACAGGGGCTGGTCTATGGCTACACCTTC.

This clonotype has just a few counts. CDR3 DNA sequence: TGCGCCAGCAGCTTGGGGTTGGGGAACATGAACACTGAAGCTTTCTTT. Protein sequence: CASSLGLGNMNTEAFF. The genes are TRBV5-1 and TRBJ1-1; D not certain. Germline CDR1 and CDR2: SGHRS and YFSETQ. V lost 0 bases and J 0 bases, leaving 12 bases between the germline ends. The CDR3 sequence is 16 residues long.

The chain couples TRBV7-6 to TRBJ2-7; no firm D call. Trimming pared 1 base from V and 4 bases from J, leaving 8 bases between. The V gene's germline CDR1 is SGHVS and CDR2 FNYEAQ. CDR3 length: 13 amino acids. CDR3 nucleotides: TGTGCCAGCAGCTTAGAAGGTGGTTACGAGCAGTACTTC. It is translated as CASSLEGGYEQYF.

V gene TRBV7-2 combines with J gene TRBJ1-6; no clear D. The germline V gene encodes CDR1 SGHTA and CDR2 FQGNSA. The CDR3 is 15 residues long. The ends were cut back, 5 bases at V and 6 bases at J, with 14 bases in the middle. This CDR3 reads CASSLLSTSNSPLHF. The CDR3 DNA reads as TGTGCCAGCAGCCTGCTATCCACATCTAATTCACCCCTCCACTTT.

This clonotype showed up just a few times. Here the CDR3 reads CASSFEWAANTGELFF. In DNA form, the CDR3 reads TGTGCCAGCAGCTTCGAGTGGGCAGCGAACACCGGGGAGCTGTTTTTT. V is TRBV11-2 and J is TRBJ2-2; D not certain. V lost 3 bases to trimming and J lost 0 bases, with 11 bases between them. The V gene's germline CDR1 is SGHAT and CDR2 FQNNGV. The CDR3 spans 16 residues.